A selection of T cell receptor beta chains follows, all from one sample in a study of blood T cells in healthy people across ages. One entry per CDR3 protein results from TCRdb running MiXCR on the 5' RACE reads. The sample has around 2 million distinct CDR3 sequences; 39% are singletons. Sequencing was carried out using blood. The receptors were gathered from a human donor in good health. The CDR3 runs from the conserved cysteine through the conserved F or W. The D gene is left open where the match is weak. A row's size may be missing; if present it is once, few, many or a size class.

TRBV20-1	-	TRBJ2-7	-	TGCAGTGCCGATAAAGTATACGAGCAGTACTTC	CSADKVYEQYF
TRBV9	-	TRBJ2-7	-	TGTGCCAGCAGCGCCGCGCCGTCTTACGAGCAGTACTTC	CASSAAPSYEQYF
TRBV12-5	-	TRBJ2-3	few	TGTGCTAGTGGTCCGGGACACCCTGCCGGGGATACGCAGTATTTT	CASGPGHPAGDTQYF
TRBV25-1	TRBD1	TRBJ2-7	-	TGTGCCAGCAGTGGATTGACAGGGGCTAGCTACGAGCAGTACTTC	CASSGLTGASYEQYF
TRBV9	-	TRBJ1-2	-	TGTGCCAGCAGCGTAGGTGGGGGGGCAGTCGACTACACCTTC	CASSVGGGAVDYTF
TRBV2	-	TRBJ2-7	few	TGTGCCAGCAGTGAAGGGGCAGCGTGGTACGAGCAGTACTTC	CASSEGAAWYEQYF
TRBV6-5	-	TRBJ1-2	-	TGTGCCAGCAGGGAAGCTAACTATGGCTACACCTTC	CASREANYGYTF
TRBV5-5	TRBD1	TRBJ2-6	-	TGTGCCAGCAGCTTGTTTGGGGGGTTCGGGACAGGCCGCTCTGGGGCCAACGTCCTGACTTTC	CASSLFGGFGTGRSGANVLTF
TRBV13	-	TRBJ1-2	-	TGTGCCAGCAGCTTAGGCCGGAACTCACATGGCTACACCTTC	CASSLGRNSHGYTF
TRBV10-3	-	TRBJ2-5	-	TGTGCCATCAGCCCCATCTCCCAAGAGGCCCAGTACTTC	CAISPISQEAQYF
TRBV6-5	TRBD2	TRBJ2-5	few	TGTGCCAGCAATTTCCCCAGTTCTAGCGGGGACCAAGAGACCCAGTACTTC	CASNFPSSSGDQETQYF
TRBV4-2	-	TRBJ1-4	few	TGTGCCAGCAGCCAAGCGTCCGGGCCATATGAAAAACTGTTTTTT	CASSQASGPYEKLFF
TRBV5-1	TRBD2	TRBJ2-3	-	TGCGCCAGCAGCTCCCAAGGACTAGCGGGGGGCCATGGAGATACGCAGTATTTT	CASSSQGLAGGHGDTQYF
TRBV10-3	TRBD1	TRBJ2-7	few	TGTGCCATCAGTGAGACAGGGGAACGGTCATCCTACGAGCAGTACTTC	CAISETGERSSYEQYF
TRBV10-3	TRBD2	TRBJ2-3	few	TGTGCCATCAGTGGTATAGCGGGGAGCACAGATACGCAGTATTTT	CAISGIAGSTDTQYF
TRBV20-1	TRBD1	TRBJ1-4	few	TGCAGTGCCTGGGACAGGGCTAATGAAAAACTGTTTTTT	CSAWDRANEKLFF
TRBV11-3	-	TRBJ2-1	few	TGTGCCAGCAGCTTATTATTACAGGGAAATGAGCAGTTCTTC	CASSLLLQGNEQFF
TRBV28	-	TRBJ1-5	few	TGTGCCAGCAGCCGTCCCAGGGCCTTTAGCAATCAGCCCCAGCATTTT	CASSRPRAFSNQPQHF
TRBV29-1	-	TRBJ2-5	few	TGCAGCGTTGAAGCAGGCTACAATGAGCAGTACTTC	CSVEAGYNEQYF
TRBV7-9	-	TRBJ1-1	-	TGTGCCAGCAGCTCTTGGGCCGAAAAGACTGAAGCTTTCTTT	CASSSWAEKTEAFF
TRBV7-8	-	TRBJ1-5	few	TGTGCCAGCAGCTTAATGGGGCCAGGGAATAATCAGCCCCAGCATTTT	CASSLMGPGNNQPQHF
TRBV24-1	TRBD2	TRBJ2-3	-	TGTGCCACCAGTGAGCCCCTAGCGGGGCACACAGATACGCAGTATTTT	CATSEPLAGHTDTQYF
TRBV29-1	TRBD1	TRBJ2-1	-	TGCAGCGTTGCGGTGGGACAGGGGGCGGACAATGAGCAGTTCTTC	CSVAVGQGADNEQFF
TRBV24-1	-	TRBJ1-2	-	TGTGCCACGTTGGGGGCGCGTGGCTACACCTTC	CATLGARGYTF
TRBV28	-	TRBJ2-6	-	TGTGCCAGCATGTCGGTCGGACAGAACTACTTCTCTGGGGCCAACGTCCTGACTTTC	CASMSVGQNYFSGANVLTF
TRBV12-5	-	TRBJ1-4	-	TGTGCTAGTGGTACAACCGGGACCGGAAGCGAAAAACTGTTTTTT	CASGTTGTGSEKLFF
TRBV27	-	TRBJ1-2	-	TGTGCCAGCAGCCCGTCTTCCAGTAACTATGGCAACACCTTC	CASSPSSSNYGNTF
TRBV7-9	-	TRBJ1-1	few	TGTGCCAGCAGCTTAGCGTCCCACGAGGCTGGCACTGAAGCTTTCTTT	CASSLASHEAGTEAFF
TRBV29-1	-	TRBJ1-1	-	TGCAGCGGCGGGACCTCTTCGAAAGCTTTCTTT	CSGGTSSKAFF
TRBV12-3/TRBV12-4	-	TRBJ1-1	-	TGTGCCAGCAGTTTTCGGGTTTTGAACACTGAAGCTTTCTTT	CASSFRVLNTEAFF